Listed below are T cell receptor beta chains from one sample, sequenced in a study of Ad26.COV2.S vaccination and SARS-CoV-2 variants. Produced via immunoSEQ multiplex PCR; TCRdb's table is partial and in-frame only. Here the sample spans more than 300,000 clones, about 85% being singletons. The specimen was peripheral blood, collected in a trial of Ad26.COV2.S vaccine versus placebo. These receptors originate from a person between 18 and 65 years old who received the Ad26.COV2.S COVID-19 vaccine or a placebo. Each CDR3 is given with its conserved first and last residue. D genes are given only for firm matches. Expanded clones get a size class; other rows say once, few or many, or leave the size out.

d_call j_call v_call clone_size cdr3_nt cdr3_aa
TRBD2 TRBJ2-5 TRBV7-2 . TGTGCCAGCAGTCGTACTAGCGGGGCGCAAGAGACCCAGTACTTC CASSRTSGAQETQYF
. TRBJ1-6 TRBV3-1/TRBV3-2 . TGTGCCAGCAGCCAAGCTGTGGCGGTTTCACCCCTCCACTTT CASSQAVAVSPLHF
TRBD1 TRBJ2-7 TRBV5-1 . TGCGCCAGCAGCTCTTGGGGACAGACCTACGAGCAGTACTTC CASSSWGQTYEQYF
. TRBJ1-2 TRBV5-6 . TGTGCCAGCAGCTTGGCCGGCAGCTATGGCTACACCTTC CASSLAGSYGYTF
TRBD2 TRBJ2-7 TRBV19 . TGTGCCAGTAGTATATTTAGCGGGGGTTCCTACGAGCAGTACTTC CASSIFSGGSYEQYF
TRBD1 TRBJ1-1 TRBV6-5 . TGTGCCAGCAGTTACTCGAGGGCAGGGGGGAACACTGAAGCTTTCTTT CASSYSRAGGNTEAFF
TRBD1 TRBJ2-7 TRBV6-2/TRBV6-3 . TGTGCCAGCAGTACTGGGAACAGGGGGACCTCCTACGAGCAGTACTTC CASSTGNRGTSYEQYF
. TRBJ1-3 TRBV28 . TGTGCCAGCTATTCTTATTTTGGAAACACCATATATTTT CASYSYFGNTIYF
. TRBJ2-5 TRBV4-2 . TGTGCCAGCCCTTGGAGGGTAGACGAGACCCAGTACTTC CASPWRVDETQYF
TRBD2 TRBJ2-3 TRBV9 . TGTGCCAGCAGCGTTCTCTCGGGTAGCGGGGGGGCCGAGACGCAGTATTTT CASSVLSGSGGAETQYF
. TRBJ1-1 TRBV6-5 . TGTGCCAGCAGTTACTCGACCGGAATGAACACTGAAGCTTTCTTT CASSYSTGMNTEAFF
. TRBJ2-2 TRBV4-1 once TGCGCCAGCAGCCAAGAAGGCTCTTCTTCTAGCGACACCGGGGAGCTGTTTTTT CASSQEGSSSSDTGELFF
. TRBJ1-1 TRBV5-1 . TGCGCCAGCAGCTTTAATTCAGGGTCAGAAGCTTTCTTT CASSFNSGSEAFF
. TRBJ2-2 TRBV7-3 . TGTGCCAGCAGACCCCCCGGGGGCAACACCGGGGAGCTGTTTTTT CASRPPGGNTGELFF
. TRBJ1-4 TRBV30 . TGTGCCTCCCCGGACAGTACAAATGAAAAACTGTTTTTT CASPDSTNEKLFF
TRBD1 TRBJ2-7 TRBV5-1 . TGCGCCAGCAGCAAAAGACAGGGGGCTAGGGACGAGCAGTACTTC CASSKRQGARDEQYF
. TRBJ2-6 TRBV5-1 . TGCGCCAGCAGCTTGGACGGTCTATCTGGGGCCAACGTCCTGACTTTC CASSLDGLSGANVLTF
TRBD1 TRBJ1-5 TRBV15 . TGTGCCACCAGCAGATACAGGGGGCAACAGCCCCAGCATTTT CATSRYRGQQPQHF
TRBD1 TRBJ2-5 TRBV14 . TGTGCCAGCAGCCACGATTACAGGGGCCAAGAGACCCAGTACTTC CASSHDYRGQETQYF
. TRBJ1-4 TRBV24-1 . TGTGCCACCAGTGATTTGACCGGAGCACTGTTTTTT CATSDLTGALFF
. TRBJ2-7 TRBV2 . TGTGCCAGCAGAGCTCCCCTAGGGAATAACTACGAGCAGTACTTC CASRAPLGNNYEQYF
TRBD2 TRBJ2-6 TRBV6-2/TRBV6-3 . TGTGCCAGCAGTTCCCCCGGGACTAGCGGGGGTGGAGGGGCCAACGTCCTGACTTTC CASSSPGTSGGGGANVLTF
. TRBJ1-5 TRBV5-5 . TGTGCCAGCAGCTTGGGGAGGGGAGTCGGGTCGGGTCAGCCCCAGCATTTT CASSLGRGVGSGQPQHF
. TRBJ1-1 TRBV5-1 . TGCGCCAGCAGCTTGGACGGACCCTACACTGAAGCTTTCTTT CASSLDGPYTEAFF
TRBD2 TRBJ2-7 TRBV3-1/TRBV3-2 . TGTGCCAGCAGCCAAAGTCCCGGGGGGGGACACGAGCAGTACTTC CASSQSPGGGHEQYF
TRBD2 TRBJ2-6 TRBV7-9 . TGTGCCAGCTTCCGAGCCGGGGGGACTGGGGCCAACGTCCTGACTTTC CASFRAGGTGANVLTF
. TRBJ2-2 TRBV30 once TGTGCCTGGAGTGTATCGACTGGGGAGCTGTTTTTT CAWSVSTGELFF
TRBD2 TRBJ2-2 TRBV7-2 . TGTGCCAGCAGCTTATTTAGCGGGGGGTACACCGGGGAGCTGTTTTTT CASSLFSGGYTGELFF
. TRBJ1-1 TRBV6-6 . TGTGCCAGCAGGAGGGGAGCTACTAACACTGAAGCTTTCTTT CASRRGATNTEAFF
. TRBJ1-2 TRBV5-1 . TGCGCCAGCAGCTCTAGGGGGGTCAGGGATCACTATGGCTACACCTTC CASSSRGVRDHYGYTF
. TRBJ2-7 TRBV19 . TGTGCCAGTATGGGGAGGGGACAATTTACCTACGAGCAGTACTTC CASMGRGQFTYEQYF
. TRBJ2-7 TRBV6-5 . TGTGCCAGCAGCCTAAGAGGGGGGGCTGCAGACGAGCAGTACTTC CASSLRGGAADEQYF